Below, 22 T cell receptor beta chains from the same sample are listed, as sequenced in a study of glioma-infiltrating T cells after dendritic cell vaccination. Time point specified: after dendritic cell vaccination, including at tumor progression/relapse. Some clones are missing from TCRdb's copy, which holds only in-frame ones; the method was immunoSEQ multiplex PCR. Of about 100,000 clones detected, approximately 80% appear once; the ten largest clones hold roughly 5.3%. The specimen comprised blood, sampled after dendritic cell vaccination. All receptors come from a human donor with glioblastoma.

The CDR3 sequence is CASSLGTGGGGANVLTF. The CDR3 nucleotides are TGCGCCAGCAGCTTGGGGACAGGGGGCGGTGGGGCCAACGTCCTGACTTTC. V and J are TRBV5-1 and TRBJ2-6; 11 nucleotides agree with TRBD1. This CDR3 has 17 amino acids. Germline V gives CDR1 SGHRS, CDR2 YFSETQ. With 0 bases clipped from V and 3 bases from J, the junction kept 2 bases outside the gene matches.

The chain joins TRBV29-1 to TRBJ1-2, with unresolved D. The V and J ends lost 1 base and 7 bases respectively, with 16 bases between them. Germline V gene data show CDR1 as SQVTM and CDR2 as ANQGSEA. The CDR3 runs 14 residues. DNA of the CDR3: TGCAGCGTTGAAGCGGTGGGCGCAAGTTCTGGCTACACCTTC. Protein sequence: CSVEAVGASSGYTF.

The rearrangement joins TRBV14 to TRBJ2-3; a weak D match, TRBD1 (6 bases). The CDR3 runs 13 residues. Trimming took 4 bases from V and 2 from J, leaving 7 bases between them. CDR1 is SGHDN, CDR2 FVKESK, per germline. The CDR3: CASSRDNTDTQYF. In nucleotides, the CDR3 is TGTGCCAGCAGCCGGGACAACACAGATACGCAGTATTTT.

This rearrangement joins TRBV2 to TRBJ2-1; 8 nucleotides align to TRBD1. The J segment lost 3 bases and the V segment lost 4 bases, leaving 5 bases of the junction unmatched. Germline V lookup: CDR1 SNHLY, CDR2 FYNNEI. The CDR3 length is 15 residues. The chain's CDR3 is CASSVSRGHYNEQFF. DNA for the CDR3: TGTGCCAGCAGTGTTTCCAGGGGGCACTACAATGAGCAGTTCTTC.

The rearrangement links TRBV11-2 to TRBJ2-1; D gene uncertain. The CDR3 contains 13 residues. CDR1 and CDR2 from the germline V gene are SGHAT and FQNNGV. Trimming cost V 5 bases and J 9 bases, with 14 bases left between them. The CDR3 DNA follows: TGTGCCAGCAGCGGCCCCGTTATGGTTGAGCAGTTCTTC. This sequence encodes CASSGPVMVEQFF. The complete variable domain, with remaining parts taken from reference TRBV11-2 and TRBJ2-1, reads EAGVAQSPRYKIIEKRQSVAFWCNPISGHATLYWYQQILGQGPKLLIQFQNNGVVDDSQLPKDRFSAERLKGVDSTLKIQPAKLEDSAVYLCASSGPVMVEQFFGPGTRLTVL.

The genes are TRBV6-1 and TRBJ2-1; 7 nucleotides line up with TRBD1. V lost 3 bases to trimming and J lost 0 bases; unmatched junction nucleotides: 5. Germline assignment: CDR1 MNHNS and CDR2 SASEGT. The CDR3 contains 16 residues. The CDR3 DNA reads TGTGCCAGCAGTGATCCGACAGGGAGCTCCTACAATGAGCAGTTCTTC. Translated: CASSDPTGSSYNEQFF.

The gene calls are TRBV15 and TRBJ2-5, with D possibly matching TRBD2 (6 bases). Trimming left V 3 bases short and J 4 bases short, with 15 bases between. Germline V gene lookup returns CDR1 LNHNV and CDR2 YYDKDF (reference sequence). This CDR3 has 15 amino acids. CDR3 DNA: TGTGCCACCAGCAGGTCTGGCGGGGCAGGAGAGACCCAGTACTTC. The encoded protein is CATSRSGGAGETQYF.

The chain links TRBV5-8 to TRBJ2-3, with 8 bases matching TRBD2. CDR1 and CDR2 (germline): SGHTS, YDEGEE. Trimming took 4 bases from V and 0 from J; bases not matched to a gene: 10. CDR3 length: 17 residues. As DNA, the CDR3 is TGTGCCAGCAGCCTGGAAAGACTAGCGTCTAGCACAGATACGCAGTATTTT. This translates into CASSLERLASSTDTQYF. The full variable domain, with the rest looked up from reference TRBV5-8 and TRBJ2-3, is EAGVTQSPTHLIKTRGQQATLRCSPISGHTSVYWYQQALGLGLQFLLWYDEGEERNRGNFPPRFSGRQFPNYSSELNVNALELEDSALYLCASSLERLASSTDTQYFGPGTRLTVL.

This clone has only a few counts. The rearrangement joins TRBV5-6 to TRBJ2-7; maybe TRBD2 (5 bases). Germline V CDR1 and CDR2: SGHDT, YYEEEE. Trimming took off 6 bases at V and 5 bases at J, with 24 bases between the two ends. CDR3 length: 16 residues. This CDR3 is CASTSPSGPDGNEQYF. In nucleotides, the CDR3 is TGTGCCAGCACCTCCCCAAGCGGCCCCGACGGGAACGAGCAGTACTTC. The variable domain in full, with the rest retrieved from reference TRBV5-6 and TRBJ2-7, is DAGVTQSPTHLIKTRGQQVTLRCSPKSGHDTVSWYQQALGQGPQFIFQYYEEEERQRGNFPDRFSGHQFPNYSSELNVNALLLGDSALYLCASTSPSGPDGNEQYFGPGTRLTVT.

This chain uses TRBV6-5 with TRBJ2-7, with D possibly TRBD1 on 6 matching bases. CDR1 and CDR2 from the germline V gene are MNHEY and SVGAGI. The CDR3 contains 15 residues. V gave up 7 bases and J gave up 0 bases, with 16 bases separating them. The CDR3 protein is CASTKTGTSSYEQYF. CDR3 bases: TGTGCCAGCACTAAGACAGGAACTAGCTCCTACGAGCAGTACTTC.

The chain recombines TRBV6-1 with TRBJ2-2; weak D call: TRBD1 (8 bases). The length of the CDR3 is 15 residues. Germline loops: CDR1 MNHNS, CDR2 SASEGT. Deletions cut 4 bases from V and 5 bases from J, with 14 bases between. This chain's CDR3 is CASSVLQGGTGELFF. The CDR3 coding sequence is TGTGCCAGCAGTGTCCTACAGGGGGGGACCGGGGAGCTGTTTTTT.

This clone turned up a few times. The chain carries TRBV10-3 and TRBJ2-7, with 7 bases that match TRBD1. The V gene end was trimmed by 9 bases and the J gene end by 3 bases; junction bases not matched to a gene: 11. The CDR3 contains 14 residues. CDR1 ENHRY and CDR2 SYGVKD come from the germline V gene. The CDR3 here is CAMTEQWDSYEQYF. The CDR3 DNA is TGTGCCATGACAGAACAGTGGGACAGCTACGAGCAGTACTTC.

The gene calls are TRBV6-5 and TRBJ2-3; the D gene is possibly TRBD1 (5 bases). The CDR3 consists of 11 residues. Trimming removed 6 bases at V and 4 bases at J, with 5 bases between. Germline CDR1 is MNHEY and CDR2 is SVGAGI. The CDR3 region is CASRGADTQYF. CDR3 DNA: TGTGCCAGCAGAGGGGCAGATACGCAGTATTTT.

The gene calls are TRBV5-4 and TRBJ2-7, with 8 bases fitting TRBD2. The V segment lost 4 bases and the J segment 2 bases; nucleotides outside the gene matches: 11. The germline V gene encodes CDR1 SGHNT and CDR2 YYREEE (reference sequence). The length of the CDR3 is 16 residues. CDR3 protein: CASSNGGRGGTYEQYF. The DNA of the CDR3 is TGTGCCAGCAGCAACGGGGGCCGGGGGGGAACCTACGAGCAGTACTTC.

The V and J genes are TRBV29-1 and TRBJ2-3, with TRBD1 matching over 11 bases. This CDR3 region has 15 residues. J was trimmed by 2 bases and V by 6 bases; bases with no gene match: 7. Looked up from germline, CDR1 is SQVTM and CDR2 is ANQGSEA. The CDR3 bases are TGCAGCGTCACAACGGGACAGGGGGTCACAGATACGCAGTATTTT. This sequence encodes CSVTTGQGVTDTQYF.

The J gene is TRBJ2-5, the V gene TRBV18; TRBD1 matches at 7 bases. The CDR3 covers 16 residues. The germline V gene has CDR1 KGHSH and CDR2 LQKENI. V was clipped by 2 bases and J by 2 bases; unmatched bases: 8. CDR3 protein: CASSPYAGTDQETQYF. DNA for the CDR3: TGTGCCAGCTCACCATACGCAGGGACAGATCAAGAGACCCAGTACTTC.

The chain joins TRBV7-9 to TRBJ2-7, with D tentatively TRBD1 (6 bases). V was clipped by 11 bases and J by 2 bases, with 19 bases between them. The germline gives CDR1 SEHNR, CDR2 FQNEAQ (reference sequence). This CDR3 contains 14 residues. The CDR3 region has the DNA TGTGCCTCTGTATCCTTTAAGGGGGCCTACGAGCAGTACTTC. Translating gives CASVSFKGAYEQYF.

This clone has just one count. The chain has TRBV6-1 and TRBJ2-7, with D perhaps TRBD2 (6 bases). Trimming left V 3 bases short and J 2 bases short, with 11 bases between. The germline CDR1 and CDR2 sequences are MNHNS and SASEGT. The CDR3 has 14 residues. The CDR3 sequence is CASSEVSGPYEQYF. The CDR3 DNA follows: TGTGCCAGCAGTGAGGTTAGCGGTCCCTACGAGCAGTACTTC.

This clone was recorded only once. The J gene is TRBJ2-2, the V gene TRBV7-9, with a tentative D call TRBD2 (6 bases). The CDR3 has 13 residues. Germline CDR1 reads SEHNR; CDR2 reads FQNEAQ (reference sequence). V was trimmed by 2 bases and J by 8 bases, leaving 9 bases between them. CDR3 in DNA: TGTGCCAGCAGCTTATTAGCGGAAGGGGAGCTGTTTTTT. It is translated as CASSLLAEGELFF.

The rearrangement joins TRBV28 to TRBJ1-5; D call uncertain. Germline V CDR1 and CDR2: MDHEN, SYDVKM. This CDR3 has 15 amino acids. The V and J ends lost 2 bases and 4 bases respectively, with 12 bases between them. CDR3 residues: CASSLPTGVNQPQHF. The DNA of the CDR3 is TGTGCCAGCAGTTTACCCACCGGGGTGAATCAGCCCCAGCATTTT.

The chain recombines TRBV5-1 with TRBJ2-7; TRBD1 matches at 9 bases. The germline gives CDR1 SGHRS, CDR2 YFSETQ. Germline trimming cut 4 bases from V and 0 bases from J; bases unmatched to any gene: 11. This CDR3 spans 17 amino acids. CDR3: CASSHGSRGQGSYEQYF. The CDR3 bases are TGCGCCAGCAGCCATGGGAGCCGGGGACAGGGCTCCTACGAGCAGTACTTC.

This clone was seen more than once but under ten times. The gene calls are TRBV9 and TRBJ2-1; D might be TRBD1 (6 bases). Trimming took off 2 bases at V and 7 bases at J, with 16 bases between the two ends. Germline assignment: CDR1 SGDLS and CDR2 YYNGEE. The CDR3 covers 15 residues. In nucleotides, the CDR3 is TGTGCCAGCAGCGTGGGCGGAGAGGGGGAAAATGAGCAGTTCTTC. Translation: CASSVGGEGENEQFF. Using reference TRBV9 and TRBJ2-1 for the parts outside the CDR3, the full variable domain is DSGVTQTPKHLITATGQRVTLRCSPRSGDLSVYWYQQSLDQGLQFLIQYYNGEERAKGNILERFSAQQFPDLHSELNLSSLELGDSALYFCASSVGGEGENEQFFGPGTRLTVL.